The 16 T cell receptor beta chains given below trace back to one sample, sequenced in a study of blood T cell repertoires in COVID-19. Here immunoSEQ multiplex PCR was the method, and the copy in TCRdb shows in-frame clones only, minus some. The table has around 500,000 clones, approximately 90% seen once; the top ten hold about 1.7%. Sequencing input: PBMCs or T cells enriched from blood (not recorded which). Receptors originate from a woman aged 40-49 years who had recovered from COVID-19.

This clone was seen just once. The rearrangement links TRBV18 to TRBJ1-3; TRBD1 is a possible D gene (5 bases). V was shortened by 0 bases and J by 0 bases, with 6 bases between the two germline ends. Per the germline V gene, CDR1 is KGHSH and CDR2 is LQKENI. The CDR3 is made up of 15 amino acids. The CDR3 spells CASSPPGLSGNTIYF. CDR3 DNA sequence: TGTGCCAGCTCACCACCGGGGCTCTCTGGAAACACCATATATTTT.

The V call is TRBV5-1, the J call TRBJ1-2; possible D gene TRBD1, 5 bases. V dropped 0 bases and J dropped 4 bases, with 16 bases sitting between them. This CDR3 comprises 16 residues. Looked up from germline, CDR1 is SGHRS and CDR2 is YFSETQ. The CDR3 reads CASSLEAGRIGYGYTF. The CDR3 nucleotides are TGCGCCAGCAGCTTGGAGGCAGGGAGGATAGGCTATGGCTACACCTTC. The full variable domain, its missing parts supplied by reference TRBV5-1 and TRBJ1-2, is KAGVTQTPRYLIKTRGQQVTLSCSPISGHRSVSWYQQTPGQGLQFLFEYFSETQRNKGNFPGRFSGRQFSNSRSEMNVSTLELGDSALYLCASSLEAGRIGYGYTFGSGTRLTVV.

The gene calls are TRBV4-3 and TRBJ2-2, with D tentatively TRBD2 (6 bases). The CDR3 loop spans 15 amino acids. Germline values: CDR1 LGHNA, CDR2 YSLEER. The germline V and J ends were trimmed by 4 bases and 5 bases, with 14 bases remaining between them. DNA of the CDR3: TGCGCCAGCAGCCGATATGGAGGGCCTACCGGGGAGCTGTTTTTT. Encoded protein: CASSRYGGPTGELFF.

This sequence joins TRBV7-2 and TRBJ1-2; possibly TRBD1 for D (6 bases). The CDR3 has 16 amino acids. CDR1 and CDR2 (germline): SGHTA, FQGNSA. The V and J ends lost 2 bases and 1 base respectively, with 14 bases between them. The CDR3 DNA reads as TGTGCCAGCAGCTTATCACACAGGGACCATAACTATGGCTACACCTTC. This gives the protein CASSLSHRDHNYGYTF.

The chain joins TRBV5-5 to TRBJ2-1; 12 nucleotides align to TRBD1. The CDR3 is made up of 19 amino acids. The junction had 11 bases not matched to a gene; V was cut back by 3 bases and J by 1 base. The germline CDR1 and CDR2 sequences are SGHKS and YYEKEE (reference sequence). CDR3: CASSSRDRGRRGSYNEQFF. In DNA form, the CDR3 reads TGTGCCAGCAGCTCCCGGGACAGGGGGCGCCGGGGTTCCTACAATGAGCAGTTCTTC.

This rearrangement joins TRBV2 to TRBJ1-1, with TRBD1 as a possible D gene (6 bases). Germline V gives CDR1 SNHLY, CDR2 FYNNEI. The CDR3 sequence is 13 residues long. Trimming pared 8 bases from V and 4 bases from J, leaving 14 bases between. CDR3 in amino acids: CASGSTGTTEAFF. The CDR3 DNA is TGTGCCAGCGGTTCGACAGGCACCACTGAAGCTTTCTTT.

The chain is built from TRBV9 and TRBJ1-2; maybe TRBD1 (6 bases). From germline, CDR1 is SGDLS and CDR2 YYNGEE. V was clipped by 4 bases and J by 8 bases, with 15 bases between them. The CDR3 totals 13 residues. The CDR3 sequence is CASSQGNIRGYTF. CDR3 in DNA: TGTGCCAGCAGCCAGGGGAACATTCGCGGCTACACCTTC.

The chain uses TRBV12-3 or TRBV12-4 and TRBJ2-1; D may be TRBD2 (6 bases). The CDR3 loop spans 12 amino acids. Deletions cut 8 bases from V and 8 bases from J, with 13 bases between. CDR3 loop: CASSLREDEQFF. CDR3 in DNA: TGTGCCAGCTCCCTTAGGGAGGATGAGCAGTTCTTC.

This clone appeared a few times. Distinct nucleotide sequences in the sample also encode this CDR3. The CDR3 DNA is TGTGCCAGCAGTCTGGGGCCTGCCTACGAGCAGTACTTC. This translates into CASSLGPAYEQYF. The V call is TRBV27, the J call TRBJ2-7, with D tentatively TRBD1 (5 bases). The CDR3 has 13 residues. Germline V gives CDR1 MNHEY, CDR2 SMNVEV (reference sequence). V gave up 5 bases and J gave up 2 bases, with 10 bases separating them.

This clone has just a few counts. The CDR3 protein is CASRLGSPSYGYTF. The CDR3 nucleotides are TGTGCCAGCAGGCTGGGGAGCCCCTCCTATGGCTACACCTTC. The chain uses TRBV5-6 and TRBJ1-2; D unclear. Trimming took off 5 bases at V and 4 bases at J, with 15 bases between the two ends. There are 14 residues in the CDR3. Germline V CDR1 and CDR2: SGHDT, YYEEEE.

The chain recombines TRBV29-1 with TRBJ2-7; D is unresolved. V lost 2 bases, J lost 3 bases, and 11 bases lay in between. Germline CDR1 reads SQVTM; CDR2 reads ANQGSEA. The CDR3 runs to 13 residues. The CDR3 sequence is CSVEKPGGYEQYF. CDR3 nucleotides: TGCAGCGTTGAAAAGCCAGGTGGCTACGAGCAGTACTTC.

The CDR3 DNA is TGCAGCGTTTACGAGGTAAAAGCTTTCTTT. Amino acid sequence: CSVYEVKAFF. V and J are TRBV29-1 and TRBJ1-1; no reliable D call. CDR1 and CDR2 from the germline V gene are SQVTM and ANQGSEA. V shed 5 bases and J shed 9 bases, with 10 bases lying between them. The CDR3 is 10 amino acids.

The DNA of the CDR3 is TGTGCCAGCAGCTTAAACGGGATGGACCCAGGCGGAGATACGCAGTATTTT. Amino acid sequence: CASSLNGMDPGGDTQYF. J is TRBJ2-3 and V is TRBV7-8; possibly TRBD2 for D (5 bases). V was pared by 2 bases and J by 5 bases, with 20 bases between. The CDR3 consists of 17 residues. Germline CDR1 is SGHVS and CDR2 is FQNEAQ.

This clone was observed a single time. This sequence joins TRBV6-2 or TRBV6-3 and TRBJ1-6, with a possible D match to TRBD1 (6 bases). The CDR3 loop spans 17 amino acids. The germline V gene encodes CDR1 MNHEY and CDR2 SVGEGT. The germline V and J ends were trimmed by 2 bases and 2 bases, with 13 bases remaining between them. CDR3 region: CASSYLNGQTYNSPLHF. CDR3 bases: TGTGCCAGCAGTTACCTAAATGGACAGACCTATAATTCACCCCTCCACTTT.

The rearrangement joins TRBV4-3 to TRBJ1-2; D call uncertain. CDR1 and CDR2 from the germline V gene are LGHNA and YSLEER. This CDR3 contains 17 residues. Trimming stripped 0 bases from V and 5 bases from J, with 19 bases between. CDR3 DNA: TGCGCCAGCAGCCAAGATCATTCTTTGTCAGGCATTTATGGCTACACCTTC. It yields the protein CASSQDHSLSGIYGYTF.

The chain joins TRBV24-1 to TRBJ2-7, with D tentatively TRBD1 (5 bases). The CDR3 loop spans 13 amino acids. Trimming shortened V by 4 bases and J by 6 bases, and 12 bases separated the two germline ends. Germline V gene sequence: CDR1 KGHDR, CDR2 SFDVKD. Here the CDR3 reads CATSDSGSGEQYF. The CDR3 region has the DNA TGTGCCACCAGTGACTCAGGGTCGGGCGAGCAGTACTTC.